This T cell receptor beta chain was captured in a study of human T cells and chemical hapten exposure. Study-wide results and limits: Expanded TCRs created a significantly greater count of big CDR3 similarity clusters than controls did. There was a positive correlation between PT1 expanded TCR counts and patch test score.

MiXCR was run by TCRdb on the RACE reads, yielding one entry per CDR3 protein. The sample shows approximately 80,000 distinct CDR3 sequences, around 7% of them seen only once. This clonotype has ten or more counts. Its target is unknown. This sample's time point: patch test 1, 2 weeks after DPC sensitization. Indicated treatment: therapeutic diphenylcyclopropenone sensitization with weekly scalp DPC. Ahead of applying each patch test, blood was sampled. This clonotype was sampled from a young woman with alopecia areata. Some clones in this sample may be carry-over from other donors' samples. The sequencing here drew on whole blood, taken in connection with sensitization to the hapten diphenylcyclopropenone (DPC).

In DNA form, the CDR3 reads TGTGCCAGCAGTGTGCTGGGGACAGGGACCTACGAGCAGTACTTC. Translating gives CASSVLGTGTYEQYF. The V call is TRBV25-1, the J call TRBJ2-7, with TRBD1 identical over 9 bases. This CDR3 spans 15 amino acids. V was clipped by 4 bases and J by 2 bases; unmatched bases: 6. Germline CDR1 is MGHDK and CDR2 is SYGVNS.